The rows below give T cell receptor beta chains drawn from one sample of a study of monozygotic twins with inflammatory bowel disease. No DNA is given; TCRdb re-called the 5' RACE reads and lists each CDR3 protein once. This listing includes approximately 400,000 distinct CDR3 sequences. The sequenced material came from blood. The receptors originated from a human donor with ulcerative colitis or Crohn's disease, or a healthy co-twin of an affected twin (not recorded which). CDR3s include the opening cysteine and the closing phenylalanine or tryptophan.

>TRBV7-6|TRBJ1-3
CASSLGTVLLNSGNTIYF
>TRBV12-3/TRBV12-4|TRBJ2-7
CASRDLRDEQYF
>TRBV9|TRBJ2-3
CASSNPRGRSVDTQYF
>TRBV5-1|TRBJ1-1
CASNVGTANTEAFF
>TRBV6-1|TRBJ2-1
CASSQIGQIYNEQFF
>TRBV5-1|TRBJ1-1
CASSLSETEAFF
>TRBV20-1|TRBJ1-2
CSARGDRTGGDYGYTF
>TRBV7-3|TRBJ2-1
CASSLIPHASGGAANEQFF
>TRBV29-1|TRBJ2-5
CSLGTAQETQYF
>TRBV5-1|TRBJ2-3
CASSLDINRVADTQYF
>TRBV10-3|TRBJ2-3
CAISEKDIGTDTQYF
>TRBV12-3/TRBV12-4|TRBJ2-7
CASSQGPEQYF